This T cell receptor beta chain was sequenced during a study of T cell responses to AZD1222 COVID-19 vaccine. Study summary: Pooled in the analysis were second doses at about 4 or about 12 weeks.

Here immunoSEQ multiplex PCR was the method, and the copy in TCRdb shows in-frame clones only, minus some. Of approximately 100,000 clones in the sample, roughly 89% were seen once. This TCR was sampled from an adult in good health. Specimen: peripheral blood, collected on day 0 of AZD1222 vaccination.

CDR3 in amino acids: CASSWTGSYTEAFF. The CDR3 nucleotides read TGTGCCAGCAGTTGGACAGGGTCTTACACTGAAGCTTTCTTT. This chain joins TRBV6-5 and TRBJ1-1; 8 bases fit TRBD1. The germline gives CDR1 MNHEY, CDR2 SVGAGI. J lost 3 bases, V lost 4 bases, and 4 bases had no gene match. There are 14 residues in the CDR3.